The text below deals with one TCR beta chain. Antigen unknown. The repertoire was sequenced with immunoSEQ multiplex PCR; TCRdb's copy has only in-frame clones and lacks some. The sample lists approximately 60,000 clones; more than 60% were seen once. The sample is drawn from a study of vaccination effects on CD4 cells after COVID-19. Study-wide results and limits: Spike-reactive clones present post-vaccine in convalescents were predominantly new vaccine-induced clones. Among infection- and vaccine-induced clones, marked clonal contraction occurred late after vaccination.

CDR1 MDHEN and CDR2 SYDVKM come from the germline V gene. The CDR3 runs to 16 residues. V was pared by 6 bases and J by 3 bases, with 19 bases between. Between days 9 and 10 of culture, CD4+ T cells were separated out. This receptor was obtained from a human donor who had a prior SARS-CoV-2 infection. This rearrangement joins TRBV28 to TRBJ2-3; D is unresolved. The sample here was CD4+ T cells from PBMCs cultured without peptide, taken before COVID-19 vaccination. The CDR3 region is CASRRLGSSVTDTQYF. CDR3 nucleotides: TGTGCCAGCAGACGTTTGGGGTCATCCGTGACAGATACGCAGTATTTT.